The rows below give T cell receptor beta chains drawn from one sample of a study of T cells after yellow fever vaccination. TCRdb fed the 5' RACE reads into MiXCR, producing one record per CDR3 protein. In the table there are around 310,000 distinct CDR3 sequences, under 5% of which are singletons. Source: PBMCs, taken 5 days after the yellow fever booster vaccination. The receptors here all came from a man between 18 and 35 years old who received the YFV17D yellow fever vaccine. CDR3s include the opening cysteine and the closing phenylalanine or tryptophan.

TRBV7-9,CASSSKGGVDTQYF
TRBV5-1,CASSRRSLAGTGELFF
TRBV12-5,CASGSTGTSNQPQHF
TRBV18,CASSPPTSYGYTF
TRBV6-1,CASSEGELRESNQPQHF
TRBV6-5,CASSYSRARKGSPLHF
TRBV5-1,CASSFQKPYEQYF
TRBV5-1,CASTGTSINTEAFF
TRBV7-9,CASRTASGNEQFF
TRBV28,CASSLLLGQETQYF
TRBV5-6,CASSFDAGASDTQYF
TRBV7-2,CASSLVVLDTEAFF
TRBV20-1,CSVVSGGPLDEQFF
TRBV6-1,CASSDPGQGTYGYTF
TRBV18,CASSPLGLAASITGELFF
TRBV9,CASSTRDRDTGELFF